This paragraph reports one T cell receptor (beta chain). As yet, its antigen is unknown. This entry is derived from a study of cytomegalovirus exposure and HLA in healthy donors. Whole-study findings and limits: Indistinguishability led to the exclusion of some V segments, TRBV6-2 and TRBV6-3 included. Earlier results showed most TCR beta V segments being productive about 90% or about 30% of the time. TCR beta chain V- and J-gene trimming was linked, in a later analysis, to a missense variant in DCLRE1C.

The CDR3 spans 14 residues. The ends lost 5 bases at V and 4 bases at J; junction bases unmatched: 7. CDR1 SEHNR and CDR2 FQNEAQ come from the germline V gene (reference sequence). 60 Vbeta and 13 Jbeta primers were used in PCR. Sequenced by immunoSEQ multiplex PCR; TCRdb stores in-frame clones only, minus some. Of just over 85,000 clones listed, over 60% are singletons. This chain uses TRBV7-9 with TRBJ1-2, with 7 bases fitting TRBD1. This TCR derives from a middle-aged man in good health and CMV-seronegative. The specimen sequenced was PBMCs. The CDR3 DNA sequence: TGTGCCAGCAGCCTCTCTGGACAGGCCTATGGCTACACCTTC. Encoded protein: CASSLSGQAYGYTF.